What follows is one T cell receptor (beta chain) and its context. The antigen is undetermined. This CDR3 has 14 residues. Germline V gives CDR1 LGHDT, CDR2 YNNKEL (reference sequence). The data were taken from a study of CXCR3-negative and CXCR3-positive naive CD8 T cells. Overall study results and limits: Naive cells that were CXCR3-positive had more hydrophobic TRB CDR3s (compared with CXCR3-negative naive cells).

With UMI labels, 5' RACE was used to prepare the TRB cDNA libraries. TCRdb re-called the 5' RACE reads and catalogs CDR3 proteins one per entry, DNA excluded. The table counts around 60,000 distinct CDR3 sequences; around 0.8% lies in the top ten. The specimen sequenced was naive CXCR3+ CD8+ T cells from blood. Subset described: CD45RO-CCR7+CD27+CD95- naive CD8+ T cells expressing CXCR3 (TNR3+). The receptor's source is a human donor in good health. Some clones in this sample may be carry-over from other donors' samples. The V gene is TRBV3-1, the J gene TRBJ2-2; TCRdb proposes TRBD1, but this gene call is untestable without DNA. The CDR3 reads CASGGAQYPGELFF.